These 8 T cell receptor beta chains came from one sample sequenced in a study of early T cells in non-severe SARS-CoV-2 infection (dated by TCRdb to the early 2020s). Libraries were built with 5' RACE. The listed sequencing device is NextSeq 500. TCRdb reprocessed the public reads (quality trimming at Q25 with fastp, clone calling with MiXCR) and kept in-frame beta chains. Each entry merges the rows of one CDR3 protein and shows their most common DNA and genes. The sample table holds 51,000 or so distinct CDR3 sequences, of which 9.5% to 12% were seen once. The ten largest clones take up over 10% of the sample. The source material was whole blood. Source of these receptors: an adult who was a healthcare worker with PCR-confirmed SARS-CoV-2 infection or an uninfected control (not recorded which).

This clonotype has at least ten counts. This sequence joins TRBV19 and TRBJ2-1; the match to TRBD1 covers 7 bases. Looked up from germline, CDR1 is LNHDA and CDR2 is SQIVND (reference sequence). This CDR3 region has 15 residues. V lost 1 base to trimming and J lost 4 bases; unmatched junction nucleotides: 4. For the CDR3, the DNA is TGTGCCAGTAGTATAGGGGACAGCTCTTACAATGAGCAGTTCTTC. Encoded protein: CASSIGDSSYNEQFF.

This clonotype was observed a handful of times. The rearrangement uses TRBV9 and TRBJ1-5; TRBD1 matches 7 bases. V lost 5 bases and J lost 7; bases outside the gene matches: 12. The CDR3 is 15 amino acids. Germline V gene data show CDR1 as SGDLS and CDR2 as YYNGEE. The CDR3 coding sequence is TGTGCCAGCAGTTTAGGACAGGATGGGGGCCAGCCCCAGCATTTT. Protein sequence: CASSLGQDGGQPQHF.

This clonotype was detected many times. The rearrangement joins TRBV9 to TRBJ2-2; D is ambiguous. CDR3 size: 15 residues. The germline CDR1 and CDR2 sequences are SGDLS and YYNGEE. Trimming took off 1 base at V and 4 bases at J, with 11 bases between the two ends. In DNA form, the CDR3 reads TGTGCCAGCAGCGTAAGCCCGTCGGGCACCGGGGAGCTGTTTTTT. It is translated as CASSVSPSGTGELFF.

This clonotype was seen many times. The chain has TRBV13 and TRBJ2-3, with unresolved D. Germline values: CDR1 PRHDT, CDR2 FYEKMQ (reference sequence). The CDR3 is made up of 13 amino acids. V was pared by 2 bases and J by 6 bases, with 9 bases between. CDR3 in DNA: TGTGCCAGCAGCTTACAAGGGATTGATACGCAGTATTTT. Encoded protein: CASSLQGIDTQYF.

Many counts were recorded for this clonotype. In DNA, the CDR3 is TGTGCCAGCACCTTGGTAAAGTTGACTACGCAGTATTTT. Protein: CASTLVKLTTQYF. The chain uses TRBV12-3 or TRBV12-4 and TRBJ2-3; D unresolved. CDR3 length: 13 residues. The V gene lost 7 bases and the J gene lost 8 bases, with 16 bases spanning the gap.

The CDR3, as DNA: TGTGCCAGCAGTGCGCCTCGACAGGGTACCTACGAGCAGTACTTC. It specifies CASSAPRQGTYEQYF. The chain joins TRBV28 to TRBJ2-7; 7 bases are shared with TRBD1. This CDR3 is built from 15 residues. Germline V gene lookup returns CDR1 MDHEN and CDR2 SYDVKM. V gave up 5 bases and J gave up 2 bases; unmatched junction bases: 9. The entire variable domain, with the rest obtained from reference TRBV28 and TRBJ2-7, is as follows: DVKVTQSSRYLVKRTGEKVFLECVQDMDHENMFWYRQDPGLGLRLIYFSYDVKMKEKGDIPEGYSVSREKKERFSLILESASTNQTSMYLCASSAPRQGTYEQYFGPGTRLTVT.

At least ten counts were recorded for this clonotype. CDR3 nucleotide sequence: TGTGCCAGTTTGGACAGGGGCGGGACAGATACGCAGTATTTT. Its translation: CASLDRGGTDTQYF. This rearrangement joins TRBV19 to TRBJ2-3; the match to TRBD1 covers 9 bases. The CDR3 runs 14 residues. CDR1 and CDR2 from the germline V gene are LNHDA and SQIVND (reference sequence). The V and J ends lost 8 bases and 3 bases, in that order; junction bases with no gene match: 6.

This clonotype was recorded at least ten times. CDR3 sequence reads: CASSRDSRYEQYF. The CDR3 DNA follows: TGTGCCAGCAGCCGGGACAGCCGCTACGAGCAGTACTTC. V usage is TRBV21-1 and J usage is TRBJ2-7; TRBD1, the D gene given by the table, was not confirmed from the DNA. TRBV21-1 is tagged as a pseudogene. This CDR3 comprises 13 residues.